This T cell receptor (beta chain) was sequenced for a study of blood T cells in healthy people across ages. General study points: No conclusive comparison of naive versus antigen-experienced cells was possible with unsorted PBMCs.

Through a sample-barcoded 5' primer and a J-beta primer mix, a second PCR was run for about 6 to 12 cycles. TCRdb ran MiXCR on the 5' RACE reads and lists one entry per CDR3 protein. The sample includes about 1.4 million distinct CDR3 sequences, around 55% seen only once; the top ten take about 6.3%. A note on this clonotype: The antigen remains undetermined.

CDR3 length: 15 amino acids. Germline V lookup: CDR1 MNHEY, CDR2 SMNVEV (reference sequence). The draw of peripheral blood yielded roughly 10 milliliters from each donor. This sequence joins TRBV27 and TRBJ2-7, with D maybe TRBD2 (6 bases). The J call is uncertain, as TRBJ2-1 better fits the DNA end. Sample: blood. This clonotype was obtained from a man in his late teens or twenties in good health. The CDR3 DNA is TGTGCCAGCTGCGTCGGGACTGGGGGAAACAATGAGCAGTTCTTC. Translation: CASCVGTGGNNEQFF.